The 23 T cell receptor beta chains listed next were all sequenced from one sample in a study of T cell repertoires in cytomegalovirus infection. TCRdb re-analysed the reads in MiXCR, keeping a single row per CDR3 protein. Counted here are about 330,000 distinct CDR3 sequences, 9% to 9.5% occurring once; the ten biggest clones make up 3.5% to 4.5%. The sample was PBMCs. The receptors shown here come from a human donor in good health (CMV status not recorded). Some clones in this sample may be carry-over from other donors' samples.

This clonotype has at least ten counts. The chain is built from TRBV7-2 and TRBJ2-7, with 8 nucleotides matching TRBD1. V gave up 5 bases and J gave up 2 bases; unmatched junction bases: 17. Germline values: CDR1 SGHTA, CDR2 FQGNSA. The CDR3 extends over 18 amino acids. This chain's CDR3 is CASSRFTGRQGSAYEQYF. CDR3 DNA: TGTGCCAGCAGCAGATTTACTGGACGACAGGGGAGCGCCTACGAGCAGTACTTC.

The table lists this clonotype with a few counts. The chain has TRBV12-3 or TRBV12-4 and TRBJ1-2; the D is unclear. V lost 2 bases and J 7 bases, leaving 14 bases between the germline ends. CDR3 length: 14 residues. The CDR3 region is CASSLKGSYGGYTF. The CDR3 region has the DNA TGTGCCAGCAGTTTAAAGGGATCCTATGGTGGCTACACCTTC.

This clonotype has more than one count but fewer than ten. CDR3 loop: CASSWTENTEAFF. DNA of the CDR3: TGTGCCAGCAGCTGGACAGAGAACACTGAAGCTTTCTTT. The chain links TRBV7-8 to TRBJ1-1, with TRBD1 as a possible D gene (6 bases). The germline V gene has CDR1 SGHVS and CDR2 FQNEAQ. The V gene lost 4 bases and the J gene lost 1 base, with 7 bases spanning the gap. The CDR3 has 13 amino acids.

The chain uses TRBV5-1 and TRBJ2-7; no clear D. Between the trimmed V and J ends, which lost 9 bases and 2 bases, there was a span of 15 bases. This CDR3 is 13 amino acids long. Germline CDR1 SGHRS, CDR2 YFSETQ. CDR3 protein: CATPESHPYEQYF. CDR3 nucleotide sequence: TGCGCCACCCCGGAGTCGCATCCCTACGAGCAGTACTTC.

This clonotype was observed at least ten times. The gene calls are TRBV7-9 and TRBJ2-7, with a weak D call TRBD2 (5 bases). Trimming left V 3 bases short and J 7 bases short, with 16 bases between. This CDR3 spans 14 amino acids. From germline, CDR1 is SEHNR and CDR2 FQNEAQ (reference sequence). The CDR3 sequence: CASSFLGRGQEQYF. The CDR3 nucleotides are TGTGCCAGCAGCTTCCTTGGTAGAGGGCAAGAGCAGTACTTC.

A note on this clonotype: This may be a read error, as it is one base from a much larger clone. This rearrangement joins TRBV7-9 to TRBJ2-2; TRBD2 matches at 9 bases. This CDR3 is built from 16 residues. Germline V lookup: CDR1 SEHNR, CDR2 FQNEAQ (reference sequence). CDR3 sequence: CACSSGLAMNTGELFF. DNA for the CDR3: TGTGCCTGCAGCTCCGGACTAGCGATGAACACCGGGGAGCTGTTTTTT.

There are many counts of this clonotype. CDR3 nucleotide sequence: TGTGCCAGCAGTGGCCGGGACCTTAGCACAGATACGCAGTATTTT. Its protein is CASSGRDLSTDTQYF. The V and J genes are TRBV7-2 and TRBJ2-3, with D perhaps matching TRBD1 or TRBD2 (5 bases each). Germline V gene data show CDR1 as SGHTA and CDR2 as FQGNSA. V was shortened by 6 bases and J by 0 bases, with 13 bases between the two germline ends. The CDR3 is 15 residues long.

This clonotype was recorded a few times. Here the CDR3 reads CASSFNRGNNQPQHF. The CDR3 DNA follows: TGTGCCAGCAGTTTTAACAGGGGTAACAATCAGCCCCAGCATTTT. The chain joins TRBV28 to TRBJ1-5; TRBD1 aligns across 7 bases. Germline CDR1 reads MDHEN; CDR2 reads SYDVKM. Unmatched junction bases numbered 5, after V lost 3 bases and J lost 3 bases. This CDR3 is built from 15 residues. Variable domain in full (rest from reference TRBV28 and TRBJ1-5): DVKVTQSSRYLVKRTGEKVFLECVQDMDHENMFWYRQDPGLGLRLIYFSYDVKMKEKGDIPEGYSVSREKKERFSLILESASTNQTSMYLCASSFNRGNNQPQHFGDGTRLSIL.

The chain uses TRBV6-6 and TRBJ2-1; D unresolved. Germline lookup yields CDR1 MNHNY and CDR2 SVGAGI (reference sequence). V was trimmed by 0 bases and J by 5 bases, leaving 8 bases between them. The CDR3 covers 14 residues. In DNA, the CDR3 is TGTGCCAGCAGTTACTCAACGGCGGACAATGAGCAGTTCTTC. Residues: CASSYSTADNEQFF.

The rearrangement links TRBV12-3 or TRBV12-4 to TRBJ1-1; D possibly corresponds to TRBD1 (5 bases). The CDR3 runs 13 residues. V was clipped by 6 bases and J by 2 bases, with 10 bases between them. The CDR3 sequence is CASRRQSNTEAFF. The DNA of the CDR3 is TGTGCCAGCAGACGACAGTCTAACACTGAAGCTTTCTTT.

This clonotype was counted between two and nine times. The V gene is TRBV27, the J gene TRBJ2-1; no clear D gene. V shed 7 bases and J shed 6 bases, with 13 bases lying between them. The CDR3 consists of 13 residues. Looked up from germline, CDR1 is MNHEY and CDR2 is SMNVEV (reference sequence). The CDR3 loop reads CASTSDRTNEQFF. Here the CDR3 DNA reads TGTGCCAGCACCTCGGACCGGACCAATGAGCAGTTCTTC.

This clonotype was seen many times. The gene calls are TRBV4-2 and TRBJ1-3; D remains ambiguous. The CDR3 consists of 15 residues. Trimming cost V 0 bases and J 4 bases, with 10 bases left between them. CDR1 and CDR2 (germline): LGHNA, YNFKEQ. The CDR3 coding sequence is TGTGCCAGCAGCCAAGAGCAGCGACTAGGAAACACCATATATTTT. Amino acid sequence: CASSQEQRLGNTIYF.

This clonotype was recorded many times. The chain links TRBV7-9 to TRBJ2-7, with 11 nucleotides matching TRBD2. The CDR3 totals 14 residues. V lost 7 bases to trimming and J lost 7 bases; unmatched junction nucleotides: 9. The germline V gene encodes CDR1 SEHNR and CDR2 FQNEAQ (reference sequence). Here the CDR3 reads CASKTSGAPGEQYF. DNA for the CDR3: TGTGCCAGCAAGACTAGCGGGGCCCCTGGTGAGCAGTACTTC.

The chain employs TRBV20-1 and TRBJ1-1; a possible D gene is TRBD1 (6 bases). V lost 7 bases, J lost 1 base, and 16 bases lay in between. Germline V gives CDR1 DFQATT, CDR2 SNEGSKA (reference sequence). The CDR3 loop spans 14 amino acids. CDR3 sequence: CSVTGYNWNTEAFF. As DNA, the CDR3 is TGCAGTGTCACAGGGTATAATTGGAACACTGAAGCTTTCTTT.

The rearrangement links TRBV11-2 to TRBJ2-7; no clear D gene. Trimming removed 1 base at V and 4 bases at J, with 17 bases between. Germline assignment: CDR1 SGHAT and CDR2 FQNNGV. This CDR3 spans 16 amino acids. CDR3 sequence reads: CASSLVPRGSPYEQYF. CDR3 sequence (DNA): TGTGCCAGCAGCTTAGTCCCCCGTGGGTCCCCTTACGAGCAGTACTTC.

The chain joins TRBV7-2 to TRBJ2-7, with D possibly matching TRBD1 (6 bases). Germline V CDR1 and CDR2: SGHTA, FQGNSA. This CDR3 comprises 13 residues. V was pared by 2 bases and J by 4 bases, with 9 bases between. The DNA for the CDR3 is TGTGCCAGCAGCTTACACAGGGCTTACGAGCAGTACTTC. Its protein is CASSLHRAYEQYF. The whole variable domain, remainder taken from reference TRBV7-2 and TRBJ2-7, is GAGVSQSPSNKVTEKGKDVELRCDPISGHTALYWYRQSLGQGLEFLIYFQGNSAPDKSGLPSDRFSAERTGGSVSTLTIQRTQQEDSAVYLCASSLHRAYEQYFGPGTRLTVT.

This clonotype was detected ten times or more. The genes are TRBV7-9 and TRBJ2-5; D is possibly TRBD1 (6 bases). V gave up 5 bases and J gave up 0 bases, with 13 bases separating them. CDR1 and CDR2 from the germline V gene are SEHNR and FQNEAQ (reference sequence). The CDR3 is made up of 15 amino acids. The CDR3 DNA is TGTGCCAGCAGCCCCAGGGGTTTGTACCAAGAGACCCAGTACTTC. Its protein product is CASSPRGLYQETQYF.

This clonotype was seen many times. The V call is TRBV7-8, the J call TRBJ1-5; TRBD1 aligns across 11 bases. V trimming: 5 bases; J trimming: 11 bases; junction bases outside the gene matches: 14. Germline loops: CDR1 SGHVS, CDR2 FQNEAQ. This CDR3 has 16 residues. CDR3 nucleotide sequence: TGTGCCAGCAGCGGGAGGGACAGGGGGGCCTATCGGGCCCAGCATTTT. It is translated as CASSGRDRGAYRAQHF.

This clonotype occurred a few times. The chain combines TRBV7-2 with TRBJ1-2; 7 bases fit TRBD1. V lost 5 bases and J lost 3; bases outside the gene matches: 9. This CDR3 has 15 residues. CDR1 and CDR2 from the germline V gene are SGHTA and FQGNSA. The CDR3, as DNA: TGTGCCAGCAGCGCCCGGGACAGAGCCCACTATGGCTACACCTTC. This gives the protein CASSARDRAHYGYTF.

This sequence joins TRBV5-1 and TRBJ2-2; weak D call: TRBD1 (6 bases). V lost 3 bases, J lost 5 bases, and 8 bases lay in between. Germline values: CDR1 SGHRS, CDR2 YFSETQ. The CDR3 sequence is 13 residues long. This CDR3 reads CASSWTVTGELFF. The DNA for the CDR3 is TGCGCCAGCAGCTGGACAGTGACCGGGGAGCTGTTTTTT. The full variable domain, with the rest looked up from reference TRBV5-1 and TRBJ2-2, is KAGVTQTPRYLIKTRGQQVTLSCSPISGHRSVSWYQQTPGQGLQFLFEYFSETQRNKGNFPGRFSGRQFSNSRSEMNVSTLELGDSALYLCASSWTVTGELFFGEGSRLTVL.

The rearrangement joins TRBV7-2 to TRBJ2-1, with TRBD2 matching over 13 bases. This CDR3 is built from 18 residues. V shed 6 bases and J 7 bases; nucleotides not matched to a gene: 15. CDR1 is SGHTA, CDR2 FQGNSA, per germline. CDR3 region: CASSYGGTSGRAGNEQFF. CDR3 DNA: TGTGCCAGCAGTTACGGGGGTACTAGCGGGAGGGCCGGGAATGAGCAGTTCTTC.

This clonotype was recorded many times. V and J are TRBV4-3 and TRBJ2-7; tentative D call: TRBD1 (5 bases). Germline lookup yields CDR1 LGHNA and CDR2 YSLEER. Trimming pared 0 bases from V and 5 bases from J, leaving 11 bases between. The length of the CDR3 is 14 residues. CDR3 sequence reads: CASSQDHQGDEQYF. Here the CDR3 DNA reads TGCGCCAGCAGCCAAGATCACCAAGGGGACGAGCAGTACTTC.

The sample holds a few counts of this clonotype. V usage is TRBV20-1 and J usage is TRBJ2-7, with no clear D. V was trimmed by 0 bases and J by 0 bases, leaving 9 bases between them. The CDR3 loop spans 14 amino acids. Germline V gene lookup returns CDR1 DFQATT and CDR2 SNEGSKA (reference sequence). CDR3: CSARDRQSSYEQYF. The CDR3 nucleotides are TGCAGTGCTAGAGATAGGCAGTCCTCCTACGAGCAGTACTTC.